Shown below are 30 T cell receptor beta chains from a single sample sequenced in a study of T cells expressing NK-cell markers. From its re-call of the 5' RACE reads, TCRdb lists each CDR3 protein once, without DNA. This repertoire comprises some 110,000 distinct CDR3 sequences; its ten largest clones make up around 20%. Specimen: blood T cells: a sorted CD56 or NKG2C T cell subset, CD4+ or CD8+ T cells, or bulk PBMC T cells (not recorded which). These receptors came from a woman between 18 and 75 years old in good health.

This sequence joins TRBV29-1 and TRBJ1-2; TCRdb indicates TRBD1, and absent DNA this call remains unverified. The CDR3 has 13 residues. Per germline, CDR1 SQVTM and CDR2 ANQGSEA. The CDR3 sequence is CSATGGLYYGYTF. The full variable domain, in which reference TRBV29-1 and TRBJ1-2 provide the parts outside the CDR3, is SAVISQKPSRDICQRGTSLTIQCQVDSQVTMMFWYRQQPGQSLTLIATANQGSEATYESGFVIDKFPISRPNLTFSTLTVSNMSPEDSSIYLCSATGGLYYGYTFGSGTRLTVV.

CDR3 loop: CASTSLRLAETYEQYF. V and J are TRBV5-6 and TRBJ2-7; no DNA is available, so the TRBD2 call from TCRdb remains unchecked. This CDR3 is 16 amino acids long. The germline CDR1 and CDR2 sequences are SGHDT and YYEEEE.

The chain has TRBV7-2 and TRBJ1-5. The germline V gene has CDR1 SGHTA and CDR2 FQGNSA. There are 14 residues in the CDR3. CDR3 amino acids: CASSFAYSNQPQHF.

The chain has TRBV3-1 and TRBJ1-4. CDR1 is LGHDT and CDR2 is YNNKEL in the germline V gene (reference sequence). This CDR3 spans 14 amino acids. CDR3 in amino acids: CASSQDLSEEKLFF.

The V and J genes are TRBV12-3 or TRBV12-4 and TRBJ2-5. This CDR3 has 13 amino acids. CDR3 in amino acids: CASSVSLRGTQYF.

The rearrangement joins TRBV6-4 to TRBJ2-1; with no DNA, the TCRdb D assignment of TRBD2 cannot be verified. Germline V gene lookup returns CDR1 MRHNA and CDR2 SNTAGT. CDR3 size: 14 residues. The CDR3 protein is CASSEGGGSNEQFF.

The chain has TRBV19 and TRBJ2-1. Germline CDR1 reads LNHDA; CDR2 reads SQIVND (reference sequence). The CDR3 is made up of 13 amino acids. The CDR3: CASSIVHLNEQFF. Supplemented by reference TRBV19 and TRBJ2-1, the full variable domain reads DGGITQSPKYLFRKEGQNVTLSCEQNLNHDAMYWYRQDPGQGLRLIYYSQIVNDFQKGDIAEGYSVSREKKESFPLTVTSAQKNPTAFYLCASSIVHLNEQFFGPGTRLTVL.

The J gene is TRBJ2-7, the V gene TRBV7-9; TCRdb returns TRBD2, unconfirmable since there is no DNA. The CDR3 consists of 17 residues. From germline, CDR1 is SEHNR and CDR2 FQNEAQ (reference sequence). The CDR3 loop is CASSSGLAGVSSYEQYF.

V usage is TRBV15 and J usage is TRBJ2-2; no DNA is available, so the TRBD1 call from TCRdb remains unchecked. CDR1 is LNHNV and CDR2 is YYDKDF in the germline V gene (reference sequence). The CDR3 consists of 16 residues. The CDR3: CATSYEPLKGTGELFF.

The chain links TRBV6-4 to TRBJ2-3; TCRdb gives TRBD2 as the D gene, but with no DNA this cannot be confirmed. The length of the CDR3 is 15 residues. The V gene's germline CDR1 is MRHNA and CDR2 SNTAGT. CDR3 protein: CASSDSSGRADTQYF.

The V and J genes are TRBV5-4 and TRBJ2-1; TCRdb's D gene call, TRBD2, goes unchecked for lack of DNA. Germline loops: CDR1 SGHNT, CDR2 YYREEE (reference sequence). The CDR3 loop spans 12 amino acids. This CDR3 is CASGAGGNEQFF.

The gene calls are TRBV28 and TRBJ2-5; TCRdb picks TRBD2, but there is no DNA to check that call. Germline values: CDR1 MDHEN, CDR2 SYDVKM. The CDR3 covers 13 residues. The CDR3 spells CASSSGGKETQYF.

The V and J genes are TRBV7-8 and TRBJ2-1; TCRdb indicates TRBD2, and absent DNA this call remains unverified. The CDR3 spans 16 residues. CDR1 SGHVS and CDR2 FQNEAQ come from the germline V gene. The CDR3 sequence: CASSLATSGRVDEQFF.

The chain employs TRBV12-3 or TRBV12-4 and TRBJ1-5; TCRdb's D gene call, TRBD1, goes unchecked for lack of DNA. There are 15 residues in the CDR3. The CDR3 spells CASSPGTPQSAAQHF.

The rearrangement links TRBV28 to TRBJ2-7; with no DNA, the TCRdb D assignment of TRBD1 cannot be verified. Germline V gene sequence: CDR1 MDHEN, CDR2 SYDVKM. The CDR3 is 17 amino acids. CDR3 protein: CASSFPSRGSPHYEQYF.

The chain is built from TRBV20-1 and TRBJ1-1. Germline V gene data show CDR1 as DFQATT and CDR2 as SNEGSKA (reference sequence). The CDR3 totals 12 residues. CDR3 loop: CSARIVNTEAFF.

The CDR3: CASSPYTEGGYNEQFF. The V gene is TRBV3-1, the J gene TRBJ2-1; TCRdb selects TRBD1, and the lack of DNA leaves this call unchecked. The CDR3 is 16 amino acids. Germline assignment: CDR1 LGHDT and CDR2 YNNKEL (reference sequence).

The gene calls are TRBV27 and TRBJ2-7. From germline, CDR1 is MNHEY and CDR2 SMNVEV (reference sequence). CDR3 length: 12 amino acids. The CDR3 region is CASSSNSYEQYF.

The chain is built from TRBV4-3 and TRBJ1-2. The CDR3 consists of 16 residues. The V gene's germline CDR1 is LGHNA and CDR2 YSLEER. The CDR3 sequence: CASSQDLPEALLGYTF.

The chain links TRBV12-3 or TRBV12-4 to TRBJ2-1; TCRdb's D call, TRBD1, is unchecked because there is no DNA. The CDR3 consists of 14 residues. CDR3 amino acids: CASSLRTDVGEQFF.

J is TRBJ2-2 and V is TRBV20-1; TCRdb selects TRBD1, and the lack of DNA leaves this call unchecked. This CDR3 is 16 amino acids long. Germline V gene sequence: CDR1 DFQATT, CDR2 SNEGSKA (reference sequence). This chain's CDR3 is CSARAHGGGDTGELFF.

The rearrangement joins TRBV12-5 to TRBJ2-1; TCRdb proposes TRBD1, but this gene call is untestable without DNA. CDR3 length: 14 residues. CDR1 and CDR2 from the germline V gene are LGHNT and FRNRAP. The CDR3 here is CASAPGTGADEQFF.

This CDR3 is CASSGGVTEAFF. The genes are TRBV5-5 and TRBJ1-1. The germline V gene encodes CDR1 SGHKS and CDR2 YYEKEE (reference sequence). The length of the CDR3 is 12 residues. Complete variable domain (other parts from reference TRBV5-5 and TRBJ1-1): DAGVTQSPTHLIKTRGQQVTLRCSPISGHKSVSWYQQVLGQGPQFIFQYYEKEERGRGNFPDRFSARQFPNYSSELNVNALLLGDSALYLCASSGGVTEAFFGQGTRLTVV.

This chain links TRBV7-2 with TRBJ1-1. This CDR3 comprises 14 residues. Germline loops: CDR1 SGHTA, CDR2 FQGNSA. The CDR3 sequence is CASSSDGPFTEAFF.

CDR3 sequence reads: CASSVSPGELFF. The rearrangement uses TRBV9 and TRBJ2-2; TCRdb's D call, TRBD2, is unchecked because there is no DNA. CDR3 length: 12 amino acids. CDR1 is SGDLS, CDR2 YYNGEE, per germline.

The chain uses TRBV19 and TRBJ2-7. Germline assignment: CDR1 LNHDA and CDR2 SQIVND (reference sequence). CDR3 length: 12 residues. This CDR3 reads CASSIGTLEQYF.

This chain links TRBV7-6 with TRBJ1-1; TCRdb selects TRBD1, and the lack of DNA leaves this call unchecked. CDR1 and CDR2 from the germline V gene are SGHVS and FNYEAQ. The CDR3 is 17 amino acids. The CDR3 protein is CASSSQAGPSPNTEAFF.

This chain joins TRBV7-9 and TRBJ2-3; the D gene TCRdb calls, TRBD1, cannot be checked with no DNA. The CDR3 runs to 16 residues. Germline assignment: CDR1 SEHNR and CDR2 FQNEAQ (reference sequence). The CDR3 loop is CASSLAPWGGTDTQYF.

V usage is TRBV20-1 and J usage is TRBJ2-1; TCRdb reports TRBD2, a call that lacks DNA to check it against. Germline CDR1 is DFQATT and CDR2 is SNEGSKA (reference sequence). The CDR3 consists of 16 residues. The CDR3 reads CSARDWRDGEYNEQFF.

The chain carries TRBV4-3 and TRBJ2-1; without DNA, the TCRdb call of TRBD1 cannot be checked. Germline assignment: CDR1 LGHNA and CDR2 YSLEER. The CDR3 loop spans 17 amino acids. This CDR3 is CASSQDLPETLNNEQFF.